This T cell receptor beta chain was captured by sequencing in a study of Graves' ophthalmopathy and Graves' hyperthyroidism. This clonotype was counted a few times. Amplification of the TCR beta CDR3 regions used RNA transcripts (as template). The workflow started with a first-round RT-PCR run with HTBI primers and then moved on to a second-round multiplex PCR. In TCRdb, the multiplex PCR reads were re-called with MiXCR into one record per CDR3 protein. Of 680,000 or so distinct CDR3 sequences detected, about 20% appear once; the ten largest clones hold approximately 6.9%. Germline V gene lookup returns CDR1 LGHNA and CDR2 YNFKEQ. The CDR3 length is 15 residues. Trimming removed 3 bases from V and 8 bases from J, with 16 bases in between. The authors defined stable hyperthyroidism as no ophthalmopathy within 18 months of follow-up. What supplied the PBMCs was approximately 10 ml of fresh peripheral blood.

The sample taken for sequencing was peripheral blood. The J gene is TRBJ2-2, the V gene TRBV4-2; possibly TRBD2 for D (6 bases). This clonotype originated in a woman between 18 and 30 years old with stable Graves' hyperthyroidism. Some clones in this sample may be carry-over from other donors' samples. The CDR3 DNA reads as TGTGCCAGCAGCCAGGCTTCTGGGCGGGGAGGGGAGCTGTTTTTT. Residues: CASSQASGRGGELFF.